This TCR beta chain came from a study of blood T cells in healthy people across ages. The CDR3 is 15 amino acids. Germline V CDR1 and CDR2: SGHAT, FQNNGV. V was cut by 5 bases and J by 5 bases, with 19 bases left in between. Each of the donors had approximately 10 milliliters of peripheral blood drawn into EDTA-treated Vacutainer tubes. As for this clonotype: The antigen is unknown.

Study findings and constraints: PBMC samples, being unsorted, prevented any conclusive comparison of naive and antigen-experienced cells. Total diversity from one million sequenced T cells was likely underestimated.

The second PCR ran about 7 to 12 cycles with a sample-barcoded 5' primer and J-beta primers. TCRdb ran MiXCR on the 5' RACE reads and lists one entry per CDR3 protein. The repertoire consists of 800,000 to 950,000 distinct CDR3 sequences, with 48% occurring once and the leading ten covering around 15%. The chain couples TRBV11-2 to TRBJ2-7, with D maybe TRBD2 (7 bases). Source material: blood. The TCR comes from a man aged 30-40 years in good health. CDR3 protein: CASSREGGARNEQYF. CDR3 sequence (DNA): TGTGCCAGCAGCAGAGAGGGGGGGGCGAGAAACGAGCAGTACTTC.